These T cell receptor beta chains were read from a single sample in a study of Graves' ophthalmopathy and Graves' hyperthyroidism. TCRdb processed the multiplex PCR reads anew with MiXCR; each CDR3 protein has one entry. The sample lists approximately 410,000 distinct CDR3 sequences; 15% to 17% were seen once. The sequencing sample was made of peripheral blood. The source is a woman between 18 and 29 years old with stable Graves' hyperthyroidism. CDR3s include the opening cysteine and the closing phenylalanine or tryptophan. D genes are given only for firm matches. A clone size is listed for some rows: how often the clone was seen (once, few, many), or a class if it is expanded.

>TRBJ2-7|TRBV12-3/TRBV12-4|TRBD1|few
CASSRDSLSYEQYF
TGTGCCAGCAGTCGGGACAGCCTTTCCTACGAGCAGTACTTC
>TRBJ2-2|TRBV7-3|-|many
CASSAPPGRNTGELFF
TGTGCCAGCAGCGCACCCCCGGGGCGAAACACCGGGGAGCTGTTTTTT
>TRBJ2-5|TRBV2|-|many
CASKGTVETQYF
TGTGCCAGCAAGGGGACGGTAGAGACCCAGTACTTC
>TRBJ1-6|TRBV7-9|TRBD1|many
CASSSGQIGGSPLHF
TGTGCCAGCAGCTCGGGACAGATTGGGGGTTCACCCCTCCACTTT
>TRBJ2-6|TRBV11-2|-|-
CASSSRGLPISGANVLTF
TGTGCCAGCAGCTCGAGGGGACTTCCTATCTCTGGGGCCAACGTCCTGACTTTC
>TRBJ2-7|TRBV9|-|many
CASSVGGHGEQYF
TGTGCCAGCAGCGTGGGGGGGCACGGCGAGCAGTACTTC
>TRBJ2-2|TRBV6-5|-|many
CASSFGQTNTGELFF
TGTGCCAGCAGTTTCGGACAGACGAACACCGGGGAGCTGTTTTTT
>TRBJ2-1|TRBV6-1|TRBD2|many
CASSAPGGGGLGQFF
TGTGCCAGCAGTGCTCCGGGAGGGGGGGGGCTAGGGCAGTTCTTC
>TRBJ1-1|TRBV3-1|-|-
CASSQDFQGEAFF
TGTGCCAGCAGCCAAGATTTCCAGGGTGAAGCTTTCTTT
>TRBJ2-7|TRBV6-1|-|-
CASSVITVIFEQYF
TGTGCCAGCAGTGTTATTACGGTTATCTTCGAGCAGTACTTC
>TRBJ2-2|TRBV2|-|few
CASSEALAGELFF
TGTGCCAGCAGTGAAGCGCTCGCCGGGGAGCTGTTTTTT
>TRBJ2-7|TRBV5-1|-|few
CASSLVTGTHYEQYF
TGCGCCAGCAGCTTGGTGACAGGTACTCACTACGAGCAGTACTTC
>TRBJ2-7|TRBV14|TRBD2|-
CASSPRSGGPYEQYF
TGTGCCAGCAGCCCCCGTAGCGGGGGGCCCTACGAGCAGTACTTC
>TRBJ1-2|TRBV5-1|TRBD1|many
CASSSPGTGVRGYTF
TGCGCCAGCAGCTCACCCGGGACAGGGGTTCGTGGCTACACCTTC
>TRBJ2-4|TRBV7-8|TRBD1|few
CASSPRRTGRSTKNIKYF
TGTGCCAGCAGCCCCAGAAGGACAGGACGGAGCACCAAAAACATTAAGTACTTC
>TRBJ2-7|TRBV20-1|TRBD1|many
CSAARQGIGYEQYF
TGCAGTGCCGCGAGACAGGGGATCGGCTACGAGCAGTACTTC
>TRBJ1-5|TRBV25-1|TRBD1|few
CASSEQGYQPQHF
TGTGCCAGCAGCGAACAGGGGTATCAGCCCCAGCATTTT
>TRBJ1-1|TRBV6-1|-|many
CASSEDPANTEAFF
TGTGCCAGCAGTGAGGATCCAGCGAACACTGAAGCTTTCTTT
>TRBJ1-1|TRBV2|-|many
CASSREGQPGVEAFF
TGTGCCAGCAGTAGGGAGGGGCAACCAGGAGTTGAAGCTTTCTTT
>TRBJ2-3|TRBV12-3/TRBV12-4|-|many
CASSFGGAPTDTQYF
TGTGCCAGCAGTTTTGGCGGGGCGCCCACAGATACGCAGTATTTT
>TRBJ1-2|TRBV5-5|-|many
CASRGNYGYTF
TGTGCCAGCAGGGGAAACTATGGCTACACCTTC
>TRBJ1-2|TRBV5-1|TRBD1|many
CASRDRAVNYGYTF
TGCGCCAGCAGGGACAGGGCTGTTAACTATGGCTACACCTTC
>TRBJ2-7|TRBV12-3/TRBV12-4|TRBD1|many
CASSSSGTASYEQYF
TGTGCCAGCAGTTCCTCCGGGACAGCGTCCTACGAGCAGTACTTC
>TRBJ1-2|TRBV6-1|-|many
CASRADSGRSGYTF
TGTGCCAGCAGGGCGGACAGCGGCAGATCGGGCTACACCTTC
>TRBJ1-1|TRBV6-2/TRBV6-3|-|many
CASSGLGVNTEAFF
TGTGCCAGCAGTGGCCTAGGGGTGAACACTGAAGCTTTCTTT
>TRBJ2-7|TRBV12-3/TRBV12-4|-|many
CASSASGTIYEQYF
TGTGCCAGCAGTGCCTCCGGTACGATCTACGAGCAGTACTTC
>TRBJ1-1|TRBV12-3/TRBV12-4|-|-
CASSPSSRIEAFF
TGTGCCAGCAGTCCATCCTCTAGAATTGAAGCTTTCTTT
>TRBJ2-7|TRBV12-3/TRBV12-4|-|-
CASSYSGANEQYF
TGTGCCAGCAGTTACTCCGGGGCCAACGAGCAGTACTTC
>TRBJ2-7|TRBV20-1|-|many
CSATTGSYEQYF
TGCAGTGCGACGACAGGTTCCTACGAGCAGTACTTC